This T cell receptor (beta chain) came from a study of T cells in Graves' hyperthyroidism and ophthalmopathy (dated by TCRdb to about 2019). Looking at the study overall: Peripheral blood was collected at initial diagnosis, before any treatment. Prospective prediction of ophthalmopathy was tested in an independent validation cohort consisting of about 19 hyperthyroidism patients and more than 15 patients who later progressed to ophthalmopathy. A discovery cohort of about 100 patients, about 44 with Graves' ophthalmopathy and roughly 59 with stable Graves' hyperthyroidism, was used to find distinguishing TCR V-J signatures. Thyroid tissue and blood T-cell repertoires from about six Graves' hyperthyroidism patients were also compared in the study. The 75 to 100 discovery patients were divided at random into training and test sets in a 7:3 ratio. The paper describes TCR Vbeta CDR3 sequencing of 120 to 150 peripheral blood samples, made up of roughly 45 ophthalmopathy patients, around 73 hyperthyroidism patients and 17 progressor patients. After sampling, hyperthyroidism patients received methimazole starting at 30 mg daily, and ophthalmopathy patients received high-dose intravenous methylprednisolone.

V sheds 2 bases and J sheds 5 bases, leaving 15 bases between their ends. The CDR1 and CDR2 encoded by the germline V gene (reference sequence) are DFQATT and SNEGSKA. The CDR3 measures 14 amino acids from cysteine to phenylalanine. Left in the record is the CDR3 DNA by itself, 42 bases read in frame from the first base. TCR beta CDR3 regions were amplified from RNA transcripts. The TCR CDR3 was subjected to a first round of RT-PCR using the HTBI primer set and the Qiagen OneStep RT-PCR kit. A second multiplex PCR round built the libraries, followed by size selection and purification. Paired-end sequencing of the libraries was performed with 100 bp reads on an Illumina HiSeq2000. The paper's data handling went like this. SOAPnuke was used to process the raw data, removing reads that contained adapters or uncalled bases, had a mean Phred below 15, or lacked an exact match to the constant primer or identifier. COPE v1.2.5 was used to merge high-quality paired reads, and clonotypes were defined as unique nucleotide sequences. MiTCR v1.1 was used to align clonotypes to the IMGT TRBV, TRBD and TRBJ reference segments. Only V-J combinations with frequency above 0.0001, covering 99.2% of repertoires, were analysed. The TCS score was defined as F50 (clonal expansion) divided by E x V (chaos), with BLOSUM62-based TCRdist calculated between CDR3 peptides within each V-J. Welch's t-statistics and random forest reduced fewer than 550 V-J features to roughly 13, which were used in a naive Bayes classifier (R e1071). Clones were called with MiXCR by TCRdb after fastp trimmed the public reads at Q25, and only in-frame beta chains were retained. Every distinct CDR3 protein forms one entry, paired with its most common genes and DNA. TCRdb's processing, not the authors', yielded these V and J calls. This sample lists about 380,000 distinct CDR3 sequences; approximately 14% were detected once. Roughly 11% of the sample comes from the top ten.

Findings and caveats that apply to the study as a whole: Most expanded thyroid clonotypes (frequency above 0.001) were also found in blood, which suggests that blood repertoires may mirror thyroid immune responses. In validation, progression to ophthalmopathy was predicted by the model with around 71% sensitivity and around 76% specificity, a median of roughly 6.4 months before onset. A 13 V-J signature model separated ophthalmopathy from stable hyperthyroidism, with just over 85% sensitivity and approximately 81% specificity in cross-validation and 80%/75% in testing. No statistical method was used to set the sample size in advance, and investigators knew the group allocation.

Stable Graves' hyperthyroidism was defined as no progression to ophthalmopathy during 18 months of follow-up. Hyperthyroidism patients were newly diagnosed, with disease duration under 2 months, and aged 18 to 65 years. Patients with uncontrolled infections, other autoimmune diseases, pregnancy or lactation were excluded. Diagnoses were based on clinical symptoms, serum thyroxine and TRAb, thyroid ultrasound and orbital computed tomography. PBMCs were isolated from more than 8 ml of fresh peripheral blood by Ficoll-Paque density gradient centrifugation. Total RNA was extracted using Trizol reagent, and RNA quality was assessed on an Agilent 2100 Bioanalyzer. In this sample, this clonotype turned up many times. Its specific antigen is unknown. Base qualities are not at hand, and no much larger clone is one base apart.

The TCR originated in a woman between 55 and 75 years old with Graves' hyperthyroidism. Sequenced input: blood. This chain joins TRBV20-1 to TRBJ1-2; no D gene call is confident. The CDR3 reads CSARKRLLEYGYTF. Read as DNA, the sequence is TGCAGTGCTAGAAAGCGGCTCCTTGAGTATGGCTACACCTTC.